Below are 5 T cell receptor beta chains sequenced from a single sample in a study of control samples from healthy donors and cancer patients. The repertoire was sequenced with immunoSEQ multiplex PCR; TCRdb's copy has only in-frame clones and lacks some. Of some 150,000 clones in the sample, 85% to 95% were seen once. The sequencing input was blood. These receptors all come from a man aged 40-49 years in good health.

The chain is built from TRBV4-1 and TRBJ1-2; D call uncertain. CDR3 size: 15 residues. CDR1 MGHRA and CDR2 YSYEKL come from the germline V gene. Trimming left V 2 bases short and J 7 bases short, with 17 bases between. This CDR3 is CASSQTSGPQAGYTF. The DNA of the CDR3 is TGCGCCAGCAGCCAAACCTCCGGGCCCCAGGCTGGCTACACCTTC.

CDR3 sequence (DNA): TGTGCCAGCAGTCCCCTGGGGGGGAAAGGTCAGCCCCAGCATTTT. Residues: CASSPLGGKGQPQHF. V usage is TRBV28 and J usage is TRBJ1-5, with D possibly being TRBD1 (5 bases). CDR1 is MDHEN and CDR2 is SYDVKM in the germline V gene. The CDR3 has 15 amino acids. The V end lost 5 bases, the J end lost 6 bases, and 17 bases lay between the germline ends.

CDR3 nucleotides: TGTGCCAGCAGCCAAGGACAGGGCGGGCAGCCCCAGCATTTT. Translation gives CASSQGQGGQPQHF. The chain employs TRBV14 and TRBJ1-5; TRBD1 aligns across 7 bases. The V and J ends lost 1 base and 7 bases, in that order; junction bases with no gene match: 4. This CDR3 spans 14 amino acids. The germline CDR1 and CDR2 sequences are SGHDN and FVKESK.

The V call is TRBV28, the J call TRBJ1-2, with 7 bases that match TRBD1. With V trimmed by 7 bases and J by 7 bases, 12 bases remained unmatched. CDR1 MDHEN and CDR2 SYDVKM come from the germline V gene. The CDR3 is 14 amino acids. CDR3 in amino acids: CASTIMQGGPGYTF. The DNA of the CDR3 is TGTGCCAGCACCATAATGCAGGGGGGTCCTGGCTACACCTTC.

The rearrangement joins TRBV7-3 to TRBJ2-3; weak D call: TRBD1 (6 bases). Germline assignment: CDR1 SGHTA and CDR2 FQGTGA. The CDR3 sequence is 15 residues long. V was pared by 4 bases and J by 1 base, with 12 bases between. As DNA, the CDR3 is TGTGCCAGCAGCTCGCCAGGGGCAGGCACAGATACGCAGTATTTT. It specifies CASSSPGAGTDTQYF.